The text below deals with one T cell receptor (beta chain). Its antigen target is currently unknown. No base-level quality is on record; no much larger clone is a single base apart. Libraries came from 5' RACE. For sequencing, an Illumina HiSeq 2500 was employed. A second PCR of roughly 6 to 12 cycles was run with a J-beta primer mix and a sample-barcoded 5' primer. A template-switch 5' adaptor carrying 12 random nucleotides introduced a unique molecular identifier onto each TCR beta cDNA molecule. Each sample yielded at least 2.5 million CDR3-containing paired-end reads. The Mint cDNA synthesis kit, primed by a TRBC-specific oligonucleotide, was used to synthesize first-strand cDNA from all RNA. Following uracil-DNA glycosylase treatment, all cDNA underwent a first 18-cycle PCR with the universal primers M1SS and BC2_uni_R. The source study handled its data this way. For normalization, 1 million high-quality reads, each with a distinct molecular identifier, were randomly selected from each sample. Instead of being binned into consensus sequences, reads with shared molecular identifiers were discarded. MiTCR, with a Q25 quality threshold and the strictest error-elimination algorithm, was used for CDR3 identification, clonotype clustering and error correction. Lower-bound total TCR beta diversity was estimated with a nonparametric unseen species model using Euler transformation. TCRdb redid the processing of the public reads, applying fastp at Q25 and MiXCR, and retained in-frame beta chains. Here each entry gathers all rows of one CDR3 protein and keeps the most common genes and DNA. These V and J calls derive from TCRdb rather than the authors' analysis. The sample data list about 830,000 distinct CDR3 sequences, and around 68% of these were observed just once. The top ten constitute around a quarter of the sample.

The data were obtained in a study of blood T cells in healthy people across ages (dated by TCRdb to 2015 to 2017). For context, the study as a whole: Template switching captured roughly one uniquely barcoded TCR beta cDNA molecule per two T cells in model experiments. Two additional independent replicas of 1 million unique cDNA reads from the same blood draw were analyzed for two donors (one aged 18 to 30 and one aged 80 or older). The donors were divided into four age groups: young (average approximately 17 years), middle-aged (approximately 39), aged (about 60) and long-lived (roughly 86). Donors of different ages were randomly distributed across sequencing lanes to avoid experimental bias. Age-related changes in TCR beta repertoire diversity were measured in the study by deep sequencing normalized with unique cDNA molecular identifiers.

The donors were 40 or so Caucasian individuals from Russia, aged roughly 6 to 95 years, who were systemically healthy. Around 9.9 milliliters of peripheral blood were collected from each donor into EDTA-treated Vacutainer tubes. Ficoll-Paque density-gradient centrifugation was used to isolate PBMCs, with at least 6.5 million per sample. Total RNA, at least 6 micrograms per sample, was extracted from PBMCs with Trizol reagent. For every donor, flow cytometry on a PBMC aliquot measured the percentage of naive CD45RAhigh/CD27high T cells. Via the germline V gene (reference sequence), CDR1 is MNHEY and CDR2 SMNVEV. The CDR3 contains 15 residues, cysteine and phenylalanine counted. Only CDR3 DNA is held: 45 bases, read in frame from base 1. Relative to germline, V is 4 bases shorter and J is 1 base shorter, with 12 bases between their ends. Study-wide conclusions, independent of this receptor: A strong correlation was found between observed TCR beta diversity and the percentage of naive T cells measured by flow cytometry. As age increased, observed TCR beta diversity per million T cells dropped in a roughly linear way, and a significant reduction was already evident by age 40. Conclusive comparison of naive and antigen-experienced compartments was prevented by the profiling of bulk unsorted PBMCs. Because donor CMV infection status was unknown, age-related changes in expanded clonotypes were potentially confounded. Estimates of total diversity based on one million sequenced T cells were considered lower bounds and underestimates. Compared with the aged group, the long-lived group had more naive CD4+ T cells, fewer expanded clones and increased TCR diversity, a pattern suggesting age selection.

The clonotype was recovered from a young man in good health. Rearrangement joined TRBV27 to TRBJ2-3; a tentative D call is TRBD1 (6 bases match). The source material was blood. The CDR3 reads as follows: CASSSQGSGTDTQYF. The sequence in DNA is TGTGCCAGCAGTTCACAGGGTTCGGGCACAGATACGCAGTATTTT.